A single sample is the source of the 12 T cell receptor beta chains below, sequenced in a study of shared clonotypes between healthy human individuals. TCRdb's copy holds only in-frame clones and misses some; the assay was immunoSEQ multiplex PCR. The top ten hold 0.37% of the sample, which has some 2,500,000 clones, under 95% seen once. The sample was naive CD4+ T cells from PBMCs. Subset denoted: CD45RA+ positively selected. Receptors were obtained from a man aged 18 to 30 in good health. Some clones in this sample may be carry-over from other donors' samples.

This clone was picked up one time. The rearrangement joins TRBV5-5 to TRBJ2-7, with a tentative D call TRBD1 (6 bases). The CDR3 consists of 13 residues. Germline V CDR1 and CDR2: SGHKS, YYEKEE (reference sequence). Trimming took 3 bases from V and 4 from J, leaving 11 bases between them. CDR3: CASSYLGQYEQYF. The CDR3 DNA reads TGTGCCAGCAGCTACTTAGGACAGTACGAGCAGTACTTC.

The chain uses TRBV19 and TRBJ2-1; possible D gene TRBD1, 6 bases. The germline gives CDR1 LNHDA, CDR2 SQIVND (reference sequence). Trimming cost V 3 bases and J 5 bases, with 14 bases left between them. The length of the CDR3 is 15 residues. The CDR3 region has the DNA TGTGCCAGTAGTATTTGGCAGGGGTTTGACAATGAGCAGTTCTTC. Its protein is CASSIWQGFDNEQFF. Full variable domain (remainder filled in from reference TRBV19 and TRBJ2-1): DGGITQSPKYLFRKEGQNVTLSCEQNLNHDAMYWYRQDPGQGLRLIYYSQIVNDFQKGDIAEGYSVSREKKESFPLTVTSAQKNPTAFYLCASSIWQGFDNEQFFGPGTRLTVL.

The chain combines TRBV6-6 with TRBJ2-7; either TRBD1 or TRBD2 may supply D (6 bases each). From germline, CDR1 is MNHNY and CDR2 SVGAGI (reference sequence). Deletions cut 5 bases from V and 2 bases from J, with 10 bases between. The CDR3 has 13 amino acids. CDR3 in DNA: TGTGCCAGCAGTCGGAGGGACACCTACGAGCAGTACTTC. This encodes CASSRRDTYEQYF.

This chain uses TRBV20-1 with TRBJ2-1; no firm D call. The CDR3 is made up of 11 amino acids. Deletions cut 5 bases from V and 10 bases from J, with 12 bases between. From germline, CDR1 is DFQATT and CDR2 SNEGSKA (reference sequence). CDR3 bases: TGCAGTGCTGCCGAGACTGAAGAGCAGTTCTTC. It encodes CSAAETEEQFF.

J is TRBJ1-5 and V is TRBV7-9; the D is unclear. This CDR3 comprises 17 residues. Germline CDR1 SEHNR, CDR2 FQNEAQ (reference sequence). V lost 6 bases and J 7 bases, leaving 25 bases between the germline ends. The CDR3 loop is CASSQSGWGNGNQPQHF. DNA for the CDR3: TGTGCCAGCAGTCAATCCGGCTGGGGTAATGGAAACCAGCCCCAGCATTTT.

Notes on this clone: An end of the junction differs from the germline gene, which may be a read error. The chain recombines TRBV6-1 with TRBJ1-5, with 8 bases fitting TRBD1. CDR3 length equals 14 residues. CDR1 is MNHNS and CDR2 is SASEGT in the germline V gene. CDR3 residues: CASRASGGNRPQHF. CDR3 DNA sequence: TGTGCCAGCAGGGCGTCAGGGGGCAATCGGCCCCAGCATTTT.

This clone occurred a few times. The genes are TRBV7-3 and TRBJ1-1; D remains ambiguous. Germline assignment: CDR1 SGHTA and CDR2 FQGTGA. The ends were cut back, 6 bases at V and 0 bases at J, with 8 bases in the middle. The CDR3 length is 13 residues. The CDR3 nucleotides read TGTGCCAGCAGGACTGGGGTGAACACTGAAGCTTTCTTT. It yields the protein CASRTGVNTEAFF.

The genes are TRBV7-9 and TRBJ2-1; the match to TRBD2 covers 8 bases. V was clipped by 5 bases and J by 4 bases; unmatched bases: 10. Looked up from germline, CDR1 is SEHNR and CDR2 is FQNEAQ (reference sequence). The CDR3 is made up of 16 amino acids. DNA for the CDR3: TGTGCCAGCAGCCTCACTCCTCGCGGGAGGTACAATGAGCAGTTCTTC. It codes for CASSLTPRGRYNEQFF.

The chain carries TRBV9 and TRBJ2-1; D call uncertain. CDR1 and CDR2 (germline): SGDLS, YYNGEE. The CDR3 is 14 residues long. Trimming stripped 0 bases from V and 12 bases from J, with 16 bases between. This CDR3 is CASSVEGSTRVQFF. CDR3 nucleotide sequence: TGTGCCAGCAGCGTAGAAGGGTCTACAAGGGTGCAGTTCTTC. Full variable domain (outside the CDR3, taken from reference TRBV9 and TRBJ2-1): DSGVTQTPKHLITATGQRVTLRCSPRSGDLSVYWYQQSLDQGLQFLIQYYNGEERAKGNILERFSAQQFPDLHSELNLSSLELGDSALYFCASSVEGSTRVQFFGPGTRLTVL.

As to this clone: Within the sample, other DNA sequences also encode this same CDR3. For the CDR3, the DNA is TGCAGCGTGGGGGGAGGGAGAGACACTGAAGCTTTCTTT. Protein product: CSVGGGRDTEAFF. The rearrangement uses TRBV29-1 and TRBJ1-1, with a tentative D call TRBD1 (5 bases). Per germline, CDR1 SQVTM and CDR2 ANQGSEA. The CDR3 runs 13 residues. Trimming pared 6 bases from V and 3 bases from J, leaving 14 bases between.

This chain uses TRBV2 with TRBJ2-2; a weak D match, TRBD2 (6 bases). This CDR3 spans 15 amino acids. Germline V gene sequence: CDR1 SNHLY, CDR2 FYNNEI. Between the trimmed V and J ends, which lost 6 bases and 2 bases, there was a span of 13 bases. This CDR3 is CASSPWGDNTGELFF. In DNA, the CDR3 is TGTGCCAGCAGCCCTTGGGGGGACAACACCGGGGAGCTGTTTTTT. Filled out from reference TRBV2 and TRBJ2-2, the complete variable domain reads EPEVTQTPSHQVTQMGQEVILRCVPISNHLYFYWYRQILGQKVEFLVSFYNNEISEKSEIFDDQFSVERPDGSNFTLKIRSTKLEDSAMYFCASSPWGDNTGELFFGEGSRLTVL.

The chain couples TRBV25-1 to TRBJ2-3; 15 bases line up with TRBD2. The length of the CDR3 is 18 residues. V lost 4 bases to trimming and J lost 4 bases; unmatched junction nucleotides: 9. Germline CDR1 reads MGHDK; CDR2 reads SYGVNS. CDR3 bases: TGTGCCAGCAGTGCGAAAAGGACTAGCGGGAGGGCTTCAGATACGCAGTATTTT. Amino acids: CASSAKRTSGRASDTQYF.